These 22 T cell receptor beta chains originate from one sample sequenced in a study of T cells after yellow fever vaccination. One entry per CDR3 protein results from TCRdb running MiXCR on the 5' RACE reads. Here the sample spans about 120,000 distinct CDR3 sequences, approximately 7.1% being singletons. The sample was CD4+ T cells sorted from PBMCs, taken approximately 47 days after the first yellow fever vaccination. These receptors originate from a man between 18 and 29 years old who received the YFV17D yellow fever vaccine.

This clonotype was counted many times. The chain joins TRBV2 to TRBJ1-1; TRBD1 is a possible D gene (5 bases). CDR3 length: 12 amino acids. Germline V gives CDR1 SNHLY, CDR2 FYNNEI. Between the trimmed V and J ends, which lost 6 bases and 2 bases, there was a span of 7 bases. CDR3 sequence: CASRGDNTEAFF. DNA of the CDR3: TGTGCCAGCAGGGGGGACAACACTGAAGCTTTCTTT.

This clonotype has at least ten counts. The chain links TRBV7-2 to TRBJ2-3; TRBD2 agrees at 7 bases. CDR1 is SGHTA, CDR2 FQGNSA, per germline. The CDR3 extends over 17 amino acids. The J segment lost 2 bases and the V segment lost 0 bases, leaving 8 bases of the junction unmatched. CDR3 bases: TGTGCCAGCAGCTTAGCGCGATGGGGGGGTTCCACAGATACGCAGTATTTT. It encodes CASSLARWGGSTDTQYF.

In its sample, this clonotype was seen a few times. The chain uses TRBV5-1 and TRBJ2-3, with 7 bases matching TRBD2. This CDR3 comprises 13 residues. V was clipped by 2 bases and J by 3 bases; unmatched bases: 0. Germline CDR1 SGHRS, CDR2 YFSETQ. In DNA, the CDR3 is TGCGCCAGCAGCTTACTAGCGACAGATACGCAGTATTTT. This codes for CASSLLATDTQYF.

This clonotype has a count of ten or more. The rearrangement joins TRBV9 to TRBJ2-1, with D tentatively TRBD2 (7 bases). The germline gives CDR1 SGDLS, CDR2 YYNGEE. The CDR3 spans 16 residues. Trimming pared 4 bases from V and 4 bases from J, leaving 18 bases between. The chain's CDR3 is CASSQGRRGRYNEQFF. In DNA form, the CDR3 reads TGTGCCAGCAGCCAGGGGAGGCGGGGGCGATACAATGAGCAGTTCTTC.

This clonotype has ten or more counts. The rearrangement links TRBV4-3 to TRBJ1-4, with 8 nucleotides matching TRBD1. This CDR3 region has 16 residues. Germline CDR1 LGHNA, CDR2 YSLEER. The trim removed 1 base at V and 4 bases at J, leaving 5 bases unmatched. The CDR3 spells CASSQAPGQDNEKLFF. The DNA of the CDR3 is TGCGCCAGCAGCCAAGCGCCGGGACAGGATAATGAAAAACTGTTTTTT.

At least ten counts were recorded for this clonotype. The chain uses TRBV27 and TRBJ2-3, with 8 bases lining up with TRBD1. The CDR3 spans 13 residues. Unmatched junction bases numbered 3, after V lost 9 bases and J lost 1 base. CDR1 MNHEY and CDR2 SMNVEV come from the germline V gene (reference sequence). CDR3 in DNA: TGTGCCAGTTCGACAGGGGGCACAGATACGCAGTATTTT. Translating it yields CASSTGGTDTQYF.

This clonotype was seen many times. J is TRBJ2-5 and V is TRBV27; 7 bases are shared with TRBD2. The V and J ends lost 5 bases and 2 bases, in that order; junction bases with no gene match: 2. This CDR3 region has 13 residues. Per the germline V gene, CDR1 is MNHEY and CDR2 is SMNVEV (reference sequence). CDR3 nucleotide sequence: TGTGCCAGCAGTACACTAGCGCAAGAGACCCAGTACTTC. Protein sequence: CASSTLAQETQYF.

The sample holds many counts of this clonotype. V and J are TRBV7-9 and TRBJ2-1; D is tentatively TRBD1 or TRBD2 (6 bases each). V shed 5 bases and J shed 13 bases, with 12 bases lying between them. The CDR3 spans 11 residues. Germline CDR1 reads SEHNR; CDR2 reads FQNEAQ (reference sequence). CDR3 sequence reads: CASSPGGGQFF. The CDR3 DNA sequence: TGTGCCAGCAGCCCCGGAGGGGGACAGTTCTTC.

This clonotype was seen many times. The chain uses TRBV7-2 and TRBJ2-1, with 9 bases identical to TRBD2. V shed 2 bases, J shed 3 bases, and the junction held 5 bases outside the gene matches. Looked up from germline, CDR1 is SGHTA and CDR2 is FQGNSA. CDR3 length: 16 amino acids. The CDR3 protein is CASSLHPSGDYNEQFF. The CDR3 nucleotides read TGTGCCAGCAGCTTACACCCTAGCGGGGACTACAATGAGCAGTTCTTC.

This clonotype was observed a few times. V usage is TRBV6-1 and J usage is TRBJ2-2; 12 bases fit TRBD1. This CDR3 has 17 residues. The junction had 7 bases not matched to a gene; V was cut back by 4 bases and J by 4 bases. CDR1 and CDR2 (germline): MNHNS, SASEGT. CDR3 in DNA: TGTGCCAGCAGTGCCGGGACAGGGGGCATGGGCACCGGGGAGCTGTTTTTT. It yields the protein CASSAGTGGMGTGELFF.

This clonotype was observed many times. This chain joins TRBV7-2 and TRBJ2-6; no clear D. V was cut by 5 bases and J by 0 bases, with 14 bases left in between. Germline V CDR1 and CDR2: SGHTA, FQGNSA. The CDR3 runs to 17 residues. The CDR3 sequence: CASSPGPELSGANVLTF. The DNA for the CDR3 is TGTGCCAGCAGCCCCGGTCCCGAGCTCTCTGGGGCCAACGTCCTGACTTTC.

There are many counts of this clonotype. This chain uses TRBV4-3 with TRBJ1-2, with 7 bases aligning to TRBD1. The germline V gene encodes CDR1 LGHNA and CDR2 YSLEER. CDR3 size: 16 residues. J was trimmed by 4 bases and V by 1 base; bases with no gene match: 9. The CDR3 is CASSQASGTVPYGYTF. The CDR3 bases are TGCGCCAGCAGCCAAGCGTCCGGGACAGTCCCCTATGGCTACACCTTC.

In this sample, this clonotype turned up many times. The chain uses TRBV7-2 and TRBJ2-3, with D tentatively TRBD2 (7 bases). Germline V lookup: CDR1 SGHTA, CDR2 FQGNSA. With 4 bases removed from V and 4 bases from J, the gap between germline ends came to 12 bases. CDR3 length equals 14 residues. The CDR3 DNA reads TGTGCCAGCAGCTCGGGGGGCGCCCCAGATACGCAGTATTTT. Protein product: CASSSGGAPDTQYF.

This clonotype was found many times. This chain joins TRBV12-5 and TRBJ1-4; 7 nucleotides align to TRBD1. Germline V gene data show CDR1 as LGHNT and CDR2 as FRNRAP. The V and J ends lost 7 bases and 4 bases, in that order; junction bases with no gene match: 9. The CDR3 contains 15 residues. CDR3: CASVGIGTDNEKLFF. CDR3 bases: TGTGCTAGTGTTGGAATCGGGACAGATAATGAAAAACTGTTTTTT.

This clonotype was recorded a few times. The genes are TRBV20-1 and TRBJ1-2, with TRBD1 identical over 8 bases. In germline, CDR1 is DFQATT, CDR2 SNEGSKA (reference sequence). V was clipped by 6 bases and J by 7 bases; unmatched bases: 7. This CDR3 comprises 12 residues. The CDR3 DNA sequence: TGCAGTGCCCCGGACAGGGTTGGTGGCTACACCTTC. Translating it yields CSAPDRVGGYTF.

In the case of this clonotype: A much bigger clone sits one base away, suggesting this may be a read error. The chain employs TRBV7-2 and TRBJ2-2; possibly TRBD2 for D (5 bases). Germline-derived CDR1 and CDR2 are SGHTA and FQGNSA. This CDR3 spans 12 amino acids. Here the CDR3 reads CASSSSTGKLFF. The CDR3 DNA follows: TGTGCCAGCAGTTCCTCGACCGGGAAGCTGTTTTTT.

The table lists this clonotype with many counts. The chain employs TRBV6-2 or TRBV6-3 and TRBJ1-5; D ambiguous. The CDR3 is made up of 16 amino acids. Germline CDR1 reads MNHEY; CDR2 reads SVGEGT. With 7 bases removed from V and 2 bases from J, the gap between germline ends came to 18 bases. The DNA of the CDR3 is TGTGCCAGCAATTTTAACGAGGGATGGGGCAATCAGCCCCAGCATTTT. Protein sequence: CASNFNEGWGNQPQHF.

This clonotype was counted many times. The V gene is TRBV20-1, the J gene TRBJ1-3, with D perhaps matching TRBD1 (6 bases). Between the trimmed V and J ends, which lost 4 bases and 2 bases, there was a span of 9 bases. This CDR3 spans 13 amino acids. In germline, CDR1 is DFQATT, CDR2 SNEGSKA (reference sequence). The chain's CDR3 is CSATDSPGNTIYF. CDR3 in DNA: TGCAGTGCTACGGACAGTCCTGGAAACACCATATATTTT.

The sample holds many counts of this clonotype. The chain carries TRBV7-9 and TRBJ2-1, with TRBD2 identical over 10 bases. CDR1 is SEHNR and CDR2 is FQNEAQ in the germline V gene (reference sequence). The CDR3 runs 16 residues. Losses at the gene ends were 0 bases for V and 4 bases for J; bases not matched to a gene: 3. DNA for the CDR3: TGTGCCAGCAGCTTAGCCCTAGCGGGGGCGTACAATGAGCAGTTCTTC. Its translation is CASSLALAGAYNEQFF.

The J gene is TRBJ2-7, the V gene TRBV5-1; tentative D call: TRBD2 (6 bases). Germline V lookup: CDR1 SGHRS, CDR2 YFSETQ. V lost 4 bases and J lost 2, with 19 bases in between. The CDR3 contains 16 residues. CDR3 sequence: CASSPGGLAKAYEQYF. CDR3 in DNA: TGCGCCAGCAGCCCCGGAGGGCTAGCGAAGGCCTACGAGCAGTACTTC.

This clonotype was recorded many times. The chain couples TRBV20-1 to TRBJ2-7; no clear D. The germline CDR1 and CDR2 sequences are DFQATT and SNEGSKA (reference sequence). The CDR3 is 15 amino acids. Deletions cut 4 bases from V and 2 bases from J, with 18 bases between. Here the CDR3 reads CSAIAGSMATYEQYF. The DNA for the CDR3 is TGCAGTGCTATAGCCGGCTCGATGGCCACCTACGAGCAGTACTTC.

The sample holds many counts of this clonotype. CDR3 in amino acids: CAIPSTPTVSYEQYV. The CDR3 coding sequence is TGTGCCATTCCATCTACTCCGACGGTTTCCTACGAGCAGTACGTC. V and J are TRBV19 and TRBJ2-7; D remains ambiguous. Germline V gene data show CDR1 as LNHDA and CDR2 as SQIVND (reference sequence). V was trimmed by 10 bases and J by 1 base, leaving 20 bases between them. The CDR3 runs 15 residues.